Shown below are 23 T cell receptor beta chains from a single sample sequenced in a study of Siglec-9 on CD8 T cells in melanoma. The method was immunoSEQ multiplex PCR; TCRdb's version includes in-frame clones alone and lacks a portion of them. The sample has some 27,000 clones, 80% seen once. The sequencing sample was made of Siglec-9- CD8+ T cells sorted from blood. These receptors were taken from a human donor in good health.

J is TRBJ2-3 and V is TRBV9; D not resolved. The CDR3 extends over 12 amino acids. Trimming shortened V by 2 bases and J by 2 bases, and 3 bases separated the two germline ends. Germline V gene sequence: CDR1 SGDLS, CDR2 YYNGEE. For the CDR3, the DNA is TGTGCCAGCAGCGTCGACACAGATACGCAGTATTTT. The encoded protein is CASSVDTDTQYF.

CDR3 in amino acids: CASSISGYTEAFF. The DNA for the CDR3 is TGTGCCAGTAGTATATCCGGCTACACTGAAGCTTTCTTT. The chain has TRBV19 and TRBJ1-1; D gene uncertain. The CDR3 sequence is 13 residues long. V was shortened by 2 bases and J by 3 bases, with 7 bases between the two germline ends. The germline V gene encodes CDR1 LNHDA and CDR2 SQIVND (reference sequence).

The rearrangement uses TRBV6-5 and TRBJ2-7; 10 bases are a match to TRBD1. Trimming took 3 bases from V and 4 from J; bases not matched to a gene: 6. The CDR3 sequence is 15 residues long. Germline V lookup: CDR1 MNHEY, CDR2 SVGAGI. CDR3 loop: CASSYHGQGEYEQYF. The CDR3 DNA reads as TGTGCCAGCAGTTATCATGGACAGGGGGAGTACGAGCAGTACTTC.

The V and J genes are TRBV27 and TRBJ1-1; D is undetermined. Germline values: CDR1 MNHEY, CDR2 SMNVEV (reference sequence). CDR3 length: 13 amino acids. V lost 3 bases and J lost 1, with 6 bases in between. CDR3 in DNA: TGTGCCAGCAGTTTTAGCAGGAACACTGAAGCTTTCTTT. The encoded protein is CASSFSRNTEAFF.

The table lists this clone with a few counts. The chain couples TRBV7-6 to TRBJ1-2; D possibly corresponds to TRBD1 (6 bases). The CDR3 totals 14 residues. With 3 bases removed from V and 8 bases from J, the gap between germline ends came to 16 bases. The germline V gene encodes CDR1 SGHVS and CDR2 FNYEAQ. The CDR3 DNA follows: TGTGCCAGCAGCTTGACTGTGGCAGGGGACGGCTACACCTTC. The encoded protein is CASSLTVAGDGYTF.

V usage is TRBV7-6 and J usage is TRBJ2-7, with D perhaps TRBD2 (5 bases). There are 15 residues in the CDR3. V lost 1 base and J lost 9, with 19 bases in between. CDR1 is SGHVS and CDR2 is FNYEAQ in the germline V gene. CDR3 in amino acids: CASSLGGQDVGGQYV. CDR3 DNA sequence: TGTGCCAGCAGCTTAGGAGGGCAGGACGTAGGTGGGCAGTACGTC.

The chain combines TRBV19 with TRBJ2-1; D is possibly TRBD1 (5 bases). The germline CDR1 and CDR2 sequences are LNHDA and SQIVND (reference sequence). With 5 bases removed from V and 5 bases from J, the gap between germline ends came to 10 bases. The CDR3 has 13 residues. In DNA form, the CDR3 reads TGTGCCAGTAGTCTCGGCAGGGACAATGAGCAGTTCTTC. This gives the protein CASSLGRDNEQFF.

V is TRBV28 and J is TRBJ2-5; 11 positions agree with TRBD2. Germline CDR1 is MDHEN and CDR2 is SYDVKM. Trimming took 7 bases from V and 2 from J; bases not matched to a gene: 9. This CDR3 has 16 residues. Written as DNA, the CDR3 is TGTGCCAGCATCCATACTAGCGGGGGAGCGCAAGAGACCCAGTACTTC. This translates into CASIHTSGGAQETQYF.

The chain uses TRBV6-6 and TRBJ2-7, with D perhaps TRBD2 (5 bases). With 2 bases removed from V and 9 bases from J, the gap between germline ends came to 20 bases. In germline, CDR1 is MNHNY, CDR2 SVGAGI (reference sequence). The CDR3 has 15 amino acids. The CDR3 reads CASSYTRLHLRRQYV. CDR3 DNA: TGTGCCAGCAGTTACACGCGACTACATCTACGAAGGCAGTACGTC.

This chain links TRBV4-1 with TRBJ2-2; TRBD2 might be the D (6 bases). This CDR3 is 14 amino acids long. The V gene lost 6 bases and the J gene lost 0 bases, with 8 bases spanning the gap. Germline V gene lookup returns CDR1 MGHRA and CDR2 YSYEKL. The CDR3 region is CASRAGTNTGELFF. The CDR3 DNA follows: TGCGCCAGCAGGGCGGGAACGAACACCGGGGAGCTGTTTTTT.

The CDR3 loop reads CASSDPGQGHHEQYF. In nucleotides, the CDR3 is TGCGCCAGCAGTGACCCGGGACAGGGCCACCACGAGCAGTACTTC. The V and J genes are TRBV10-1 and TRBJ2-7; 9 bases align to TRBD1. Trimming removed 3 bases from V and 5 bases from J; junction bases left unmatched: 8. Germline loops: CDR1 WNHNN, CDR2 SYGVQD (reference sequence). The CDR3 has 15 residues.

V is TRBV29-1 and J is TRBJ1-3; weak D call: TRBD1 (5 bases). CDR3 size: 17 residues. Deletions cut 0 bases from V and 2 bases from J, with 17 bases between. Germline CDR1 reads SQVTM; CDR2 reads ANQGSEA. The CDR3 DNA reads TGCAGCGTTGAAGACTCTGCAACAGGCTACCCTGGAAACACCATATATTTT. As protein: CSVEDSATGYPGNTIYF.

In this sample, this clone turned up a few times. The rearrangement joins TRBV30 to TRBJ1-1; 7 positions match TRBD1. V lost 6 bases and J lost 11; bases outside the gene matches: 15. The CDR3 is made up of 13 amino acids. Per germline, CDR1 GTSNPN and CDR2 SVGIG (reference sequence). CDR3 coding DNA: TGTGCCTGCTTTGACAGGGCTATCCTGACTGCTTTCTTT. Translating it yields CACFDRAILTAFF.

The V gene is TRBV6-1, the J gene TRBJ1-5, with D maybe TRBD1 (6 bases). In germline, CDR1 is MNHNS, CDR2 SASEGT. Trimming stripped 0 bases from V and 6 bases from J, with 18 bases between. This CDR3 is built from 17 residues. The CDR3 region is CASSEAFSRGQGQPQHF. In DNA form, the CDR3 reads TGTGCCAGCAGTGAAGCGTTTAGCCGGGGACAAGGTCAGCCCCAGCATTTT.

The rearrangement joins TRBV5-4 to TRBJ1-2, with TRBD1 matching over 10 bases. The CDR3 has 14 residues. V was pared by 4 bases and J by 4 bases, with 4 bases of the junction left unmatched. CDR1 and CDR2 from the germline V gene are SGHNT and YYREEE (reference sequence). The CDR3 here is CASSPGQGVYGYTF. CDR3 bases: TGTGCCAGCAGCCCCGGACAGGGGGTCTATGGCTACACCTTC.

The chain employs TRBV19 and TRBJ1-5; D gene unclear. The CDR3 has 18 amino acids. The V gene's germline CDR1 is LNHDA and CDR2 SQIVND (reference sequence). V lost 3 bases and J 5 bases, leaving 23 bases between the germline ends. CDR3 bases: TGTGCCAGTAGTATTGTTCTGAGGGTGATCAAGGTCCATCAGCCCCAGCATTTT. This gives the protein CASSIVLRVIKVHQPQHF. Looking up the rest from reference TRBV19 and TRBJ1-5 gives the full variable domain: DGGITQSPKYLFRKEGQNVTLSCEQNLNHDAMYWYRQDPGQGLRLIYYSQIVNDFQKGDIAEGYSVSREKKESFPLTVTSAQKNPTAFYLCASSIVLRVIKVHQPQHFGDGTRLSIL.

The rearrangement links TRBV4-2 to TRBJ1-5; tentatively, D is TRBD1 (5 bases). The V gene's germline CDR1 is LGHNA and CDR2 YNFKEQ. CDR3 length equals 15 residues. Trimming stripped 0 bases from V and 4 bases from J, with 10 bases between. CDR3 in DNA: TGTGCCAGCAGCCAAGAGCCAGGGAGGAATCAGCCCCAGCATTTT. Residues: CASSQEPGRNQPQHF.

This chain's CDR3 is CASSPPEQIFSGNTIYF. Written as DNA, the CDR3 is TGTGCCAGCTCACCCCCGGAACAGATCTTCTCTGGAAACACCATATATTTT. This chain joins TRBV18 and TRBJ1-3; no clear D. The CDR3 consists of 17 residues. V lost 3 bases and J 0 bases, leaving 15 bases between the germline ends. In germline, CDR1 is KGHSH, CDR2 LQKENI.

The J gene is TRBJ1-6, the V gene TRBV4-1; D remains ambiguous. The CDR3 is 16 residues long. Germline V lookup: CDR1 MGHRA, CDR2 YSYEKL. V lost 0 bases and J 8 bases, leaving 14 bases between the germline ends. The CDR3 sequence is CASSQEPFQSDSPLHF. The DNA for the CDR3 is TGCGCCAGCAGCCAAGAGCCATTCCAGAGTGATTCACCCCTCCACTTT.

V gene TRBV29-1 combines with J gene TRBJ2-7; D might be TRBD2 (6 bases). Trimming left V 5 bases short and J 3 bases short, with 20 bases between. Germline V gives CDR1 SQVTM, CDR2 ANQGSEA. CDR3 length equals 15 residues. The CDR3 coding sequence is TGCAGCGTTAAGGGACTGAAAGTAAGGGTCTACGAGCAGTACTTC. It translates to CSVKGLKVRVYEQYF.

The chain uses TRBV7-3 and TRBJ2-7; the match to TRBD2 covers 8 bases. V was clipped by 2 bases and J by 6 bases; unmatched bases: 15. The CDR3 is 17 residues long. Germline V gene sequence: CDR1 SGHTA, CDR2 FQGTGA. The CDR3 here is CASSLFSASPGGTEQYF. The CDR3, as DNA: TGTGCCAGCAGCTTATTCTCAGCTTCCCCGGGGGGGACCGAGCAGTACTTC.

V and J are TRBV27 and TRBJ1-6; D remains ambiguous. The length of the CDR3 is 13 residues. The ends were cut back, 1 base at V and 11 bases at J, with 9 bases in the middle. Germline values: CDR1 MNHEY, CDR2 SMNVEV (reference sequence). The DNA of the CDR3 is TGTGCCAGCAGTTTATACCCCCGGGCACCCCTCCACTTT. The encoded protein is CASSLYPRAPLHF.

V usage is TRBV27 and J usage is TRBJ2-1; D not certain. The CDR3 length is 15 residues. V dropped 7 bases and J dropped 0 bases, with 13 bases sitting between them. CDR1 and CDR2 (germline): MNHEY, SMNVEV (reference sequence). CDR3 in DNA: TGTGCCAGCATCACTGTCTACGGCTCCTACAATGAGCAGTTCTTC. Protein product: CASITVYGSYNEQFF.